Shown below are 29 T cell receptor beta chains from a single sample sequenced in a study of vaccination effects on CD4 cells after COVID-19. Profiling relied on immunoSEQ multiplex PCR, and the TCRdb table lists in-frame clones only, not all of them. The table has fewer than 25,000 clones, over 60% seen once; the top ten hold about a tenth. With the ViraFEST assay, the study expanded antigen-specific CD4+ T cells using viral peptide pools, then sequenced them. Cells that had been cultured for less than 13 days were the source of isolated CD4+ T cells. Each participant was given two doses of one vaccine (BNT162b2 or mRNA-1273). For these receptors, no antigen is known. Material: CD4+ T cells from PBMCs cultured with HCoV-NL63 spike peptides, obtained after COVID-19 vaccination. Every receptor here comes from a human donor who received a COVID-19 vaccine.

The chain combines TRBV7-9 with TRBJ2-1; no clear D gene. Germline V lookup: CDR1 SEHNR, CDR2 FQNEAQ (reference sequence). V lost 2 bases and J 7 bases, leaving 9 bases between the germline ends. The CDR3 totals 13 residues. CDR3 residues: CASSLSQLNEQFF. Here the CDR3 DNA reads TGTGCCAGCAGCTTATCGCAGCTGAATGAGCAGTTCTTC.

The chain links TRBV7-8 to TRBJ2-1, with 10 bases aligning to TRBD2. The CDR3 length is 15 residues. The J segment lost 8 bases and the V segment lost 3 bases, leaving 7 bases of the junction unmatched. The germline CDR1 and CDR2 sequences are SGHVS and FQNEAQ. The CDR3 DNA reads TGTGCCAGCAGCTTTTCTAGCGGGAGTTCCGATGAGCAGTTCTTC. It encodes CASSFSSGSSDEQFF. The full variable domain, its missing parts supplied by reference TRBV7-8 and TRBJ2-1, is GAGVSQSPRYKVAKRGQDVALRCDPISGHVSLFWYQQALGQGPEFLTYFQNEAQLDKSGLPSDRFFAERPEGSVSTLKIQRTQQEDSAVYLCASSFSSGSSDEQFFGPGTRLTVL.

The chain has TRBV6-6 and TRBJ1-2, with D tentatively TRBD1 (6 bases). The CDR3 extends over 14 amino acids. Germline V gene data show CDR1 as MNHNY and CDR2 as SVGAGI (reference sequence). The germline V and J ends were trimmed by 2 bases and 5 bases, with 12 bases remaining between them. CDR3: CASSYPGQGYGYTF. DNA for the CDR3: TGTGCCAGCAGTTACCCCGGCCAGGGGTATGGCTACACCTTC.

The J gene is TRBJ1-2, the V gene TRBV7-2; 7 bases map to TRBD1. This CDR3 spans 14 amino acids. Per the germline V gene, CDR1 is SGHTA and CDR2 is FQGNSA. The J segment lost 2 bases and the V segment lost 5 bases, leaving 5 bases of the junction unmatched. The DNA of the CDR3 is TGTGCCAGCAGCGGCAGGGGGATGAACTATGGCTACACCTTC. Translating it yields CASSGRGMNYGYTF.

V is TRBV11-2 and J is TRBJ1-2, with D possibly matching TRBD1 (6 bases). This CDR3 has 13 residues. From germline, CDR1 is SGHAT and CDR2 FQNNGV. Trimming removed 3 bases at V and 7 bases at J, with 12 bases between. The CDR3 spells CASSLRGAFGYTF. In DNA form, the CDR3 reads TGTGCCAGCAGCTTGAGGGGGGCCTTTGGCTACACCTTC.

This rearrangement joins TRBV29-1 to TRBJ2-2; 13 nucleotides match TRBD2. CDR1 and CDR2 from the germline V gene are SQVTM and ANQGSEA. The CDR3 spans 15 residues. V lost 7 bases and J lost 6; bases outside the gene matches: 8. The CDR3 bases are TGCAGCGCCGTGACTAGCGGGAGGCCAGCCGGGGAGCTGTTTTTT. It codes for CSAVTSGRPAGELFF.

This chain connects TRBV6-5 to TRBJ1-3, with a possible D match to TRBD1 (6 bases). Trimming pared 4 bases from V and 4 bases from J, leaving 14 bases between. This CDR3 is built from 15 residues. In germline, CDR1 is MNHEY, CDR2 SVGAGI. Written as DNA, the CDR3 is TGTGCCAGCAGTTCCGTGCAGGGGCGGGGAAACACCATATATTTT. This gives the protein CASSSVQGRGNTIYF.

The genes are TRBV21-1 and TRBJ2-5; the D call TRBD2 from the table was never checked on the DNA. TRBV21-1 is termed a pseudogene. The CDR3 consists of 15 residues. The CDR3 spells CASSTSSGSRETQYF. CDR3 bases: TGTGCCAGCAGCACATCCAGCGGGAGTAGGGAGACCCAGTACTTC.

V gene TRBV7-8 combines with J gene TRBJ2-7; 9 positions agree with TRBD2. The CDR3 is made up of 18 amino acids. After removal of 5 bases from V and 4 bases from J, the junction contained 18 bases not matched to a gene. Looked up from germline, CDR1 is SGHVS and CDR2 is FQNEAQ. The CDR3 DNA follows: TGTGCCAGCAGCCAAAGACCCCAACTAGCGGGCGGCCGTTACGAGCAGTACTTC. It encodes CASSQRPQLAGGRYEQYF.

The sample holds a few counts of this clone. The chain combines TRBV11-2 with TRBJ2-1, with unresolved D. This CDR3 comprises 15 residues. The germline gives CDR1 SGHAT, CDR2 FQNNGV. Deletions cut 0 bases from V and 0 bases from J, with 6 bases between. The CDR3 region is CASSLDSLSYNEQFF. The CDR3 DNA sequence: TGTGCCAGCAGCTTAGATAGCCTCTCCTACAATGAGCAGTTCTTC.

This clone has a handful of counts. The J gene is TRBJ2-7, the V gene TRBV5-4; D gene ambiguous. V was trimmed by 0 bases and J by 6 bases, leaving 13 bases between them. In germline, CDR1 is SGHNT, CDR2 YYREEE (reference sequence). CDR3 length: 14 residues. CDR3 region: CASSLEGLSREQYF. In DNA, the CDR3 is TGTGCCAGCAGCTTGGAAGGTCTAAGCCGCGAGCAGTACTTC.

This clone is labeled as large (0.1 to 1%). This chain joins TRBV5-1 and TRBJ2-6; D uncertain. Germline lookup yields CDR1 SGHRS and CDR2 YFSETQ. The CDR3 has 16 residues. With 0 bases removed from V and 2 bases from J, the gap between germline ends came to 9 bases. The CDR3: CASSLAGGPGANVLTF. The CDR3 nucleotides read TGCGCCAGCAGCTTGGCCGGCGGACCTGGGGCCAACGTCCTGACTTTC.

This chain connects TRBV19 to TRBJ2-5; the D is unclear. Germline V gives CDR1 LNHDA, CDR2 SQIVND (reference sequence). V dropped 5 bases and J dropped 6 bases, with 13 bases sitting between them. The length of the CDR3 is 13 residues. CDR3 in DNA: TGTGCCAGTAGTCCGCGTGGCTCGCAGACCCAGTACTTC. Translation: CASSPRGSQTQYF.

The chain has TRBV4-1 and TRBJ2-3; 7 positions match TRBD2. The CDR3 length is 15 residues. Germline CDR1 MGHRA, CDR2 YSYEKL. Trimming removed 5 bases from V and 7 bases from J; junction bases left unmatched: 12. This chain's CDR3 is CASSESGLDRNTQYF. The CDR3 DNA sequence: TGCGCCAGCAGCGAAAGCGGACTAGATCGAAATACGCAGTATTTT.

The chain couples TRBV10-2 to TRBJ2-3, with TRBD2 matching 12 bases. The CDR3 has 17 residues. The V and J ends lost 4 bases and 0 bases, in that order; junction bases with no gene match: 5. Germline values: CDR1 WSHSY, CDR2 SAAADI. This CDR3 reads CASSGLAGGTSTDTQYF. DNA of the CDR3: TGCGCCAGCAGTGGGCTAGCGGGAGGGACAAGCACAGATACGCAGTATTTT.

This clone was picked up a small number of times. This rearrangement joins TRBV25-1 to TRBJ2-3; D call uncertain. The CDR3 contains 14 residues. The germline V gene encodes CDR1 MGHDK and CDR2 SYGVNS. V gave up 5 bases and J gave up 3 bases, with 12 bases separating them. The CDR3, as DNA: TGTGCCAGCAGTCCCGGCGGTAGTACAGATACGCAGTATTTT. As protein: CASSPGGSTDTQYF.

CDR3 sequence: CASSFRGYEQYF. In DNA, the CDR3 is TGCGCCAGCAGTTTTCGGGGTTACGAGCAGTACTTC. This chain connects TRBV5-1 to TRBJ2-7, with a tentative D call TRBD2 (5 bases). Germline V CDR1 and CDR2: SGHRS, YFSETQ. The CDR3 loop spans 12 amino acids. Trimming left V 5 bases short and J 4 bases short, with 10 bases between.

By proportion, this clone is medium-sized. The chain carries TRBV9 and TRBJ2-3; TRBD1 agrees at 7 bases. Per germline, CDR1 SGDLS and CDR2 YYNGEE. The ends lost 7 bases at V and 7 bases at J; junction bases unmatched: 6. The CDR3 totals 12 residues. As DNA, the CDR3 is TGTGCCAGCGGGACAGACGATTATACGCAGTATTTT. Translation: CASGTDDYTQYF.

The chain is built from TRBV7-8 and TRBJ2-7; D is possibly TRBD1 (6 bases). Trimming took 4 bases from V and 6 from J, leaving 16 bases between them. Germline V gene data show CDR1 as SGHVS and CDR2 as FQNEAQ. The CDR3 runs 14 residues. CDR3 sequence: CASSSRQESGEQYF. CDR3 coding DNA: TGTGCCAGCAGCTCCAGACAGGAGTCCGGCGAGCAGTACTTC. Drawing the rest from reference TRBV7-8 and TRBJ2-7, the complete variable domain is GAGVSQSPRYKVAKRGQDVALRCDPISGHVSLFWYQQALGQGPEFLTYFQNEAQLDKSGLPSDRFFAERPEGSVSTLKIQRTQQEDSAVYLCASSSRQESGEQYFGPGTRLTVT.

The chain is built from TRBV19 and TRBJ2-5; a weak D match, TRBD1 (5 bases). CDR1 is LNHDA and CDR2 is SQIVND in the germline V gene (reference sequence). V lost 2 bases and J 5 bases, leaving 12 bases between the germline ends. CDR3 length equals 14 residues. The CDR3 region has the DNA TGTGCCAGTAGTATATCAGGGAATTACGAGACCCAGTACTTC. It specifies CASSISGNYETQYF.

The CDR3 DNA is TGTGCCAGCAGCTTACAGGGGAGACATGGCTACACCTTC. It encodes CASSLQGRHGYTF. The V call is TRBV5-6, the J call TRBJ1-2; 7 nucleotides line up with TRBD1. CDR1 and CDR2 (germline): SGHDT, YYEEEE. Trimming cost V 2 bases and J 6 bases; bases outside gene matches: 4. The CDR3 is 13 amino acids.

The rearrangement links TRBV12-3 or TRBV12-4 to TRBJ2-6; the D is unclear. Between the trimmed V and J ends, which lost 2 bases and 4 bases, there was a span of 3 bases. The CDR3 is made up of 13 amino acids. The CDR3 spells CASSLQGANVLTF. For the CDR3, the DNA is TGTGCCAGCAGTTTACAAGGGGCCAACGTCCTGACTTTC.

V and J are TRBV12-3 or TRBV12-4 and TRBJ1-5, with D perhaps matching TRBD1 (6 bases). The length of the CDR3 is 12 residues. V was trimmed by 8 bases and J by 3 bases, leaving 8 bases between them. As DNA, the CDR3 is TGTGCCAGCGGGACACTCAATCAGCCCCAGCATTTT. Its translation: CASGTLNQPQHF.

This chain connects TRBV7-7 to TRBJ2-5; TRBD2 aligns across 7 bases. This CDR3 has 15 amino acids. Germline values: CDR1 SSHAT, CDR2 FNYEAQ (reference sequence). The trim removed 8 bases at V and 4 bases at J, leaving 13 bases unmatched. This chain's CDR3 is CASALAGVVGETQYF. The CDR3 DNA reads as TGTGCCAGCGCGTTGGCGGGGGTCGTAGGAGAGACCCAGTACTTC. Based on the CDR3 plus reference TRBV7-7 and TRBJ2-5, the full variable domain is GAGVSQSPRYKVTKRGQDVTLRCDPISSHATLYWYQQALGQGPEFLTYFNYEAQPDKSGLPSDRFSAERPEGSISTLTIQRTEQRDSAMYRCASALAGVVGETQYFGPGTRLLVL.

V and J are TRBV9 and TRBJ2-2; D not certain. CDR3 length equals 15 residues. Germline values: CDR1 SGDLS, CDR2 YYNGEE. The V end was cut by 0 bases, the J end by 2 bases, with 8 bases between. CDR3 sequence reads: CASSVVGSNTGELFF. DNA of the CDR3: TGTGCCAGCAGCGTAGTAGGGTCCAACACCGGGGAGCTGTTTTTT.

The chain couples TRBV10-3 to TRBJ2-2, with 7 nucleotides matching TRBD1. The CDR3 totals 13 residues. After removal of 7 bases from V and 5 bases from J, the junction contained 4 bases not matched to a gene. CDR1 and CDR2 from the germline V gene are ENHRY and SYGVKD. The CDR3: CAITVTGTGELFF. The CDR3 bases are TGTGCCATCACCGTGACAGGGACCGGGGAGCTGTTTTTT.

This sequence joins TRBV11-2 and TRBJ2-3, with TRBD2 matching over 10 bases. Trimming cost V 5 bases and J 2 bases; bases outside gene matches: 7. The CDR3 loop spans 16 amino acids. Germline V gene lookup returns CDR1 SGHAT and CDR2 FQNNGV. CDR3 sequence: CASSLTSGVPTDTQYF. The CDR3 region has the DNA TGTGCCAGCAGCCTAACTAGCGGGGTGCCCACAGATACGCAGTATTTT.

The chain is built from TRBV9 and TRBJ2-7, with D perhaps matching TRBD1 (6 bases). The CDR3 has 14 residues. In germline, CDR1 is SGDLS, CDR2 YYNGEE. V lost 3 bases, J lost 2 bases, and 12 bases lay in between. CDR3 region: CASSETTGTYEQYF. The CDR3, as DNA: TGTGCCAGCAGCGAGACGACAGGCACCTACGAGCAGTACTTC.

The chain links TRBV6-5 to TRBJ1-5, with D uncertain. This CDR3 is built from 14 residues. The germline V gene has CDR1 MNHEY and CDR2 SVGAGI. V was clipped by 5 bases and J by 4 bases, with 12 bases between them. CDR3 DNA: TGTGCCAGCAGTCCAGTAACTGGGAATCAGCCCCAGCATTTT. Amino acid sequence: CASSPVTGNQPQHF.